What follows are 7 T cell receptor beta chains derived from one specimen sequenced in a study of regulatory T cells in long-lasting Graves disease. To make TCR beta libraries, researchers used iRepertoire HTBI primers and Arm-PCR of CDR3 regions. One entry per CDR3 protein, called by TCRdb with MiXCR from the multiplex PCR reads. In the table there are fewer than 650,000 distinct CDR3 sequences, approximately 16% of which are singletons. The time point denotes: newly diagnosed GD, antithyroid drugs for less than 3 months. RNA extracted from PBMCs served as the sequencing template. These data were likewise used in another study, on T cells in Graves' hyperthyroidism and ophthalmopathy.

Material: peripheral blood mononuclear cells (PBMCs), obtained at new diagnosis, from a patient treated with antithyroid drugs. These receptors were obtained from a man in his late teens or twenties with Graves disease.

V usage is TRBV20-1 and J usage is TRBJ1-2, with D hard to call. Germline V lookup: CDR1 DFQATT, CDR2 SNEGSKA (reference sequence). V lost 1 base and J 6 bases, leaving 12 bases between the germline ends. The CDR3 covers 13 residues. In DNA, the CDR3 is TGCAGTGCTAGAGTCCCCAGGTGGGATGGCTACACCTTC. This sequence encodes CSARVPRWDGYTF.

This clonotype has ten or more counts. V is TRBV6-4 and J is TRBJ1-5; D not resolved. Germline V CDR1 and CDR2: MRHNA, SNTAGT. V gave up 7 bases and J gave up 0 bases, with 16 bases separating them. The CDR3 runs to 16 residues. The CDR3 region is CASKPGNPNSNQPQHF. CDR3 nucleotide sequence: TGTGCCAGCAAGCCGGGAAACCCTAATAGCAATCAGCCCCAGCATTTT.

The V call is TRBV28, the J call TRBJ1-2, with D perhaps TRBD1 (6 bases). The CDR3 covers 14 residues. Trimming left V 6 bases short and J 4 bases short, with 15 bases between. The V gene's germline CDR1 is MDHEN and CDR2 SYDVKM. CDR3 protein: CASRAVDRPYGYTF. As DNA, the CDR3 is TGTGCCAGCAGGGCCGTCGACAGGCCCTATGGCTACACCTTC.

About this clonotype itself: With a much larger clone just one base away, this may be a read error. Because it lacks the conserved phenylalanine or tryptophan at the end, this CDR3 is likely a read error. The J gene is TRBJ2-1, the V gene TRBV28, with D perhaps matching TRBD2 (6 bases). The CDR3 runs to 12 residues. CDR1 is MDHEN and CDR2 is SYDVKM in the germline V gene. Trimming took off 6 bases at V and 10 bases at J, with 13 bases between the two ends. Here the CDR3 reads CASRPDRGEQFL. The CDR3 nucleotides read TGTGCCAGCAGACCCGACCGGGGGGAGCAGTTCTTA.

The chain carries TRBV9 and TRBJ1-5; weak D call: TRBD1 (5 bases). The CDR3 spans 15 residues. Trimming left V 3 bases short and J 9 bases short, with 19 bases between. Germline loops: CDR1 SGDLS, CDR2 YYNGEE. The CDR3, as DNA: TGTGCCAGCAGCGGGGGGGGGGAGACTAGTTGGCCCCAGCATTTT. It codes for CASSGGGETSWPQHF.

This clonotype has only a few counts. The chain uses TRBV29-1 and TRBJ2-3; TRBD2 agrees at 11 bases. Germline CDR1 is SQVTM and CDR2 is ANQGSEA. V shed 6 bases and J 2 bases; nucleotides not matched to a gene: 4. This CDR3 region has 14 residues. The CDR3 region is CSVRTSGLTDTQYF. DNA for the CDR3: TGCAGCGTACGGACTAGCGGGCTCACAGATACGCAGTATTTT.

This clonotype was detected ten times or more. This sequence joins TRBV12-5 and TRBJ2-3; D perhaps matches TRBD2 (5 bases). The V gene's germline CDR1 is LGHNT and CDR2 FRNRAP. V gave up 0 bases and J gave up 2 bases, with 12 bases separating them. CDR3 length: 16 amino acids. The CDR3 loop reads CASGLVAVRDTDTQYF. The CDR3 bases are TGTGCTAGTGGTTTGGTAGCGGTAAGAGACACAGATACGCAGTATTTT.